The TCR beta chain under discussion was sequenced for a study of TIL therapy for anti-PD-1-resistant metastatic lung cancer. Study-wide context: Progressing patients received lymphodepletion, expanded TIL infusion and IL-2. Median tumor PD-L1 proportion score was about 6.6%. General study results and limits: Patients were highly selected, enriched for treatment-naive, never-smoker and oncogene-addicted cases.

Documented time point: pre-treatment sample, taken before nivolumab and TIL therapy. The CDR3 contains 13 residues. The V and J ends lost 5 bases and 0 bases respectively, with 11 bases between them. In germline, CDR1 is SQVTM, CDR2 ANQGSEA. A remark on this clone: What it binds is not known.

This was the immunoSEQ v3 assay. Sequencing depth was some 2 million read pairs for survey level, about 5-6 million for deep. This table comes from immunoSEQ multiplex PCR, and its TCRdb copy is limited to in-frame clones, with some not included. This sample yields about 50,000 clones, of which roughly 85% are seen a single time; 5% belongs to the top ten. The V gene is TRBV29-1, the J gene TRBJ2-7; D possibly matches TRBD1 or TRBD2 (5 bases each). The source was blood, collected at baseline. This receptor was identified in a person aged 25 to 79 with non-small cell lung cancer. Written as DNA, the CDR3 is TGCAGCGTTCGGGGCGGCAACTCCTACGAGCAGTACTTC. Protein: CSVRGGNSYEQYF.